The 16 T cell receptor beta chains listed next were all sequenced from one sample in a study of T cell responses to AZD1222 COVID-19 vaccine. The method was immunoSEQ multiplex PCR; TCRdb's version includes in-frame clones alone and lacks a portion of them. This repertoire shows about 170,000 clones, around 90% found once; its top ten account for 1.1%. The sample consisted of peripheral blood, taken 28 days after the second AZD1222 dose. The receptor set was obtained from an adult who received the AZD1222 COVID-19 vaccine.

This clone is a singleton in its sample. The chain joins TRBV5-5 to TRBJ2-6, with 10 bases lining up with TRBD1. The CDR3 has 19 amino acids. Per germline, CDR1 SGHKS and CDR2 YYEKEE (reference sequence). V dropped 3 bases and J dropped 0; count of bases not matched to a gene: 9. The CDR3 DNA reads TGTGCCAGCAGCTCCCTGCCGGGACAGGGGAGCTCTGGGGCCAACGTCCTGACTTTC. The encoded protein is CASSSLPGQGSSGANVLTF.

The gene calls are TRBV18 and TRBJ1-6; D may be TRBD1 (5 bases). The CDR3 loop spans 15 amino acids. Trimming stripped 3 bases from V and 4 bases from J, with 10 bases between. CDR1 and CDR2 (germline): KGHSH, LQKENI. CDR3 bases: TGTGCCAGCTCACCTTCCCCAGGGTATAATTCACCCCTCCACTTT. It is translated as CASSPSPGYNSPLHF.

Notes on this clone: The junction does not match germline at one end; this may be a read error. The CDR3 DNA sequence: TGTGCCAGCAGTGAAACACGTCAAGGGGACTTC. Its translation is CASSETRQGDF. The V and J genes are TRBV2 and TRBJ2-7; TRBD1 might be the D (5 bases). Germline V gene data show CDR1 as SNHLY and CDR2 as FYNNEI. CDR3 length: 11 residues.

J is TRBJ2-5 and V is TRBV5-3; D is uncertain. TRBV5-3 is identified as an open reading frame with a role that is uncertain. With 6 bases removed from V and 3 bases from J, the gap between germline ends came to 15 bases. The CDR3 has 14 residues. The CDR3 coding sequence is TGTGCCAGAACCCCCGGGCAGCTTAAAGAGACCCAGTACTTC. Its protein is CARTPGQLKETQYF.

This chain links TRBV6-1 with TRBJ2-3; 9 bases line up with TRBD1. The CDR3 runs 18 residues. The ends lost 4 bases at V and 3 bases at J; junction bases unmatched: 14. Germline-derived CDR1 and CDR2 are MNHNS and SASEGT. The chain's CDR3 is CASSGRTNRGLSTDTQYF. The CDR3 coding sequence is TGTGCCAGCAGTGGAAGAACTAACAGGGGGCTAAGTACAGATACGCAGTATTTT.

In its sample, this clone was seen once. The rearrangement links TRBV3-1 (or the pseudogene TRBV3-2) to TRBJ2-1; 7 nucleotides align to TRBD2. In germline, CDR1 is LGHDT, CDR2 YNNKEL (reference sequence). This CDR3 spans 17 amino acids. V was clipped by 4 bases and J by 0 bases; unmatched bases: 9. DNA for the CDR3: TGTGCCAGCAGCCCGACATCCGCTAGCGGCTCCTACAATGAGCAGTTCTTC. This codes for CASSPTSASGSYNEQFF.

The chain employs TRBV3-1 (or the pseudogene TRBV3-2) and TRBJ2-3; 7 bases fit TRBD1. Germline V gene lookup returns CDR1 LGHDT and CDR2 YNNKEL (reference sequence). Losses at the gene ends were 4 bases for V and 3 bases for J; bases not matched to a gene: 4. The CDR3 runs 14 residues. The CDR3 is CASSPRQGTDTQYF. CDR3 DNA sequence: TGTGCCAGCAGCCCAAGACAGGGAACAGATACGCAGTATTTT.

This sequence joins TRBV3-1 (or the pseudogene TRBV3-2) and TRBJ2-2; D call uncertain. This CDR3 comprises 14 residues. CDR1 and CDR2 (germline): LGHDT, YNNKEL (reference sequence). Trimming shortened V by 4 bases and J by 6 bases, and 12 bases separated the two germline ends. The CDR3 spells CASSPRTRAGELFF. The CDR3 DNA reads TGTGCCAGCAGCCCCCGGACCCGCGCCGGGGAGCTGTTTTTT.

This chain joins TRBV7-2 and TRBJ1-2; weak D call: TRBD1 (6 bases). V was shortened by 2 bases and J by 2 bases, with 9 bases between the two germline ends. Germline V gene data show CDR1 as SGHTA and CDR2 as FQGNSA. CDR3 length: 14 amino acids. CDR3 sequence (DNA): TGTGCCAGCAGCTTAACAGGGTACAACTATGGCTACACCTTC. Translating it yields CASSLTGYNYGYTF.

J is TRBJ2-3 and V is TRBV3-1 (or the pseudogene TRBV3-2); the D gene is possibly TRBD2 (5 bases). This CDR3 is built from 16 residues. V was trimmed by 0 bases and J by 1 base, leaving 11 bases between them. Germline assignment: CDR1 LGHDT and CDR2 YNNKEL (reference sequence). CDR3 in DNA: TGTGCCAGCAGCCAAGAGAGCGGAAGCGGCACAGATACGCAGTATTTT. This encodes CASSQESGSGTDTQYF.

J is TRBJ1-1 and V is TRBV4-3; D unresolved. Per germline, CDR1 LGHNA and CDR2 YSLEER. V shed 0 bases and J shed 4 bases, with 6 bases lying between them. This CDR3 is 13 amino acids long. The CDR3 DNA is TGCGCCAGCAGCCAAGATCCCGGCACTGAAGCTTTCTTT. This sequence encodes CASSQDPGTEAFF.

The rearrangement uses TRBV6-5 and TRBJ1-6; 9 bases map to TRBD1. Per germline, CDR1 MNHEY and CDR2 SVGAGI. J was trimmed by 9 bases and V by 8 bases; bases with no gene match: 5. The CDR3 length is 13 residues. CDR3 nucleotides: TGTGCCAGCCTAGACAGGGGGGTTTCACCCCTCCACTTT. It encodes CASLDRGVSPLHF.

The V and J genes are TRBV2 and TRBJ2-5; D ambiguous. CDR3 length equals 11 residues. The V gene's germline CDR1 is SNHLY and CDR2 FYNNEI. V shed 3 bases and J shed 5 bases, with 4 bases lying between them. CDR3 sequence reads: CASSDWETQYF. The CDR3 nucleotides read TGTGCCAGCAGTGATTGGGAGACCCAGTACTTC.

The chain couples TRBV13 to TRBJ2-5, with 7 bases aligning to TRBD1. This CDR3 is built from 15 residues. CDR1 PRHDT and CDR2 FYEKMQ come from the germline V gene (reference sequence). The trim removed 4 bases at V and 4 bases at J, leaving 9 bases unmatched. CDR3 in amino acids: CASSSRQGRGETQYF. Written as DNA, the CDR3 is TGTGCCAGCAGCTCCCGACAGGGTAGGGGAGAGACCCAGTACTTC.

The chain links TRBV2 to TRBJ1-4, with 8 bases lining up with TRBD1. The V and J ends lost 7 bases and 5 bases, in that order; junction bases with no gene match: 15. Per germline, CDR1 SNHLY and CDR2 FYNNEI. The CDR3 length is 17 residues. The DNA for the CDR3 is TGTGCCAGCAATCGACAGGGGATCGAGAAGTACAATGAAAAACTGTTTTTT. It yields the protein CASNRQGIEKYNEKLFF.

This clone was counted a few times. The V call is TRBV12-3 or TRBV12-4, the J call TRBJ1-1; D not resolved. Trimming removed 3 bases from V and 3 bases from J, with 5 bases in between. The CDR3 runs 12 residues. Here the CDR3 DNA reads TGTGCCAGCAGTTTTTCAGACACTGAAGCTTTCTTT. Its protein product is CASSFSDTEAFF.